This T cell receptor (beta chain) was recorded in a study of technical replicates of blood from a few donors listed by TCRdb under 2017. As encoded in the germline V gene, CDR1 is SGHAT while CDR2 is FQNNGV. Trimming takes 5 bases from V and 1 base from J, and the germline ends sit 12 bases apart. The CDR3 runs 14 amino acids, cysteine and phenylalanine included. Of the read, only the CDR3 DNA is kept; its 42 bases are in frame from base 1. The method behind the library was the immunoSEQ multiplex PCR assay. TCRdb mirrors the immuneACCESS table, restricted to in-frame sequences. Some clones are absent from its copies; in checked studies, under half trace to an unresolved V gene, and the reason for the others is unknown. Counted in this sample were over 10,000 clones; roughly 94% of them appeared once. The ten largest clones take up around 7.4% of the sample. Worth noting for this clone: Its antigen target is currently unknown. No clone much larger than this one lies a single base away; base qualities are absent.

Rearrangement joined TRBV11-2 to TRBJ2-7; the D gene cannot be named for sure. The sequence was obtained from a human donor in good health. Material for sequencing was PBMCs. At the DNA level, the sequence is TGTGCCAGCAGCCCCCCCGCCCAGTCCTACGAGCAGTACTTC. This translates into CASSPPAQSYEQYF.